The following is a TCR beta chain sequence with its context. Its antigen is currently unknown. The data were obtained in a study of T cell responses to AZD1222 COVID-19 vaccine. Study results and caveats: Clonal diversity may have been underestimated in mostly white British donors.

Clones were sequenced by immunoSEQ multiplex PCR, and TCRdb holds only the in-frame ones, with some missing. The repertoire holds 200,000 or so clones, with 85% to 95% as singletons. The germline V gene encodes CDR1 MNHEY and CDR2 SVGEGT. Trimming removed 0 bases at V and 14 bases at J, with 17 bases between. The length of the CDR3 is 14 residues. The V call is TRBV6-2 or TRBV6-3, the J call TRBJ1-3; D is unresolved. Specimen: peripheral blood, collected on day 0 of AZD1222 vaccination. The clonotype originates from an adult in good health. CDR3 bases: TGTGCCAGCAGTTACTCGATAGCGGTCCCAGAGCTATATTTT. It specifies CASSYSIAVPELYF.